The 14 T cell receptor beta chains in this list originate from one sample, sequenced in a study of blood T cell repertoires in COVID-19. Only in-frame clones appear in the TCRdb table, and some are missing; sequencing was by immunoSEQ multiplex PCR. The repertoire holds 270,000 or so clones, with more than 65% as singletons. Sequenced input: peripheral blood. These receptors were collected from a woman between 18 and 30 years old with acute or convalescent COVID-19.

This sequence joins TRBV28 and TRBJ2-3, with 7 bases aligning to TRBD2. The trim removed 5 bases at V and 1 base at J, leaving 0 bases unmatched. CDR3 size: 13 residues. The germline gives CDR1 MDHEN, CDR2 SYDVKM. The CDR3 reads CASSGGGTDTQYF. The CDR3 DNA follows: TGTGCCAGCAGTGGGGGGGGCACAGATACGCAGTATTTT. The full variable domain, its missing parts supplied by reference TRBV28 and TRBJ2-3, is DVKVTQSSRYLVKRTGEKVFLECVQDMDHENMFWYRQDPGLGLRLIYFSYDVKMKEKGDIPEGYSVSREKKERFSLILESASTNQTSMYLCASSGGGTDTQYFGPGTRLTVL.

This chain connects TRBV13 to TRBJ1-1, with 10 nucleotides matching TRBD1. Looked up from germline, CDR1 is PRHDT and CDR2 is FYEKMQ (reference sequence). CDR3 length equals 16 residues. V lost 3 bases, J lost 7 bases, and 11 bases stayed unmatched. This CDR3 reads CASSFTGQGNGDEAFF. The CDR3 nucleotides read TGTGCCAGCAGCTTTACGGGACAGGGGAATGGGGATGAAGCTTTCTTT.

The V call is TRBV5-1, the J call TRBJ2-7; the match to TRBD2 covers 9 bases. Germline V CDR1 and CDR2: SGHRS, YFSETQ. The CDR3 is 14 residues long. Losses at the gene ends were 2 bases for V and 7 bases for J; bases not matched to a gene: 7. In DNA form, the CDR3 reads TGCGCCAGCAGCTTTCACCTAGCGGGAAATGAGCAGTACTTC. Translation gives CASSFHLAGNEQYF.

The chain carries TRBV5-1 and TRBJ2-7, with D possibly matching TRBD2 (6 bases). The CDR3 loop spans 14 amino acids. CDR1 SGHRS and CDR2 YFSETQ come from the germline V gene. With 5 bases removed from V and 6 bases from J, the gap between germline ends came to 18 bases. The CDR3 here is CASRLDGGTREQYF. Here the CDR3 DNA reads TGCGCCAGCAGATTAGACGGGGGTACCCGCGAGCAGTACTTC.

The count of this clone is one. An end of the junction differs from the germline gene, which may be a read error. This chain uses TRBV7-7 with TRBJ2-1, with 11 bases lining up with TRBD2. CDR3 length equals 16 residues. CDR1 is SSHAT and CDR2 is FNYEAQ in the germline V gene (reference sequence). This CDR3 reads CASSLVSSGRGNEQFF. The CDR3 bases are TGTGCTAGCAGCTTAGTTAGTAGCGGGAGGGGCAATGAGCAGTTCTTC.

The chain joins TRBV28 to TRBJ1-2, with D tentatively TRBD1 (5 bases). Trimming left V 0 bases short and J 6 bases short, with 8 bases between. This CDR3 region has 13 residues. CDR1 and CDR2 (germline): MDHEN, SYDVKM. CDR3 region: CASSLWQGHGYTF. The CDR3 DNA reads TGTGCCAGCAGTTTATGGCAGGGCCATGGCTACACCTTC.

V and J are TRBV30 and TRBJ1-5, with 7 bases that match TRBD1. The CDR3 sequence is 13 residues long. Trimming took 2 bases from V and 7 from J; bases not matched to a gene: 5. Germline CDR1 is GTSNPN and CDR2 is SVGIG (reference sequence). CDR3 in DNA: TGTGCCTGGAGTTTGGCAGGGGGGCAGCCCCAGCATTTT. Translated, it gives CAWSLAGGQPQHF.

Details on this clone: At the DNA level, this CDR3 is encoded by other sequences in the same sample as well. The rearrangement joins TRBV27 to TRBJ1-1; no firm D call. Germline V lookup: CDR1 MNHEY, CDR2 SMNVEV (reference sequence). The V gene lost 2 bases and the J gene lost 0 bases, with 7 bases spanning the gap. This CDR3 comprises 14 residues. This CDR3 reads CASSLGPMNTEAFF. CDR3 bases: TGTGCCAGCAGTTTAGGCCCGATGAACACTGAAGCTTTCTTT.

This chain links TRBV27 with TRBJ1-1; D ambiguous. Trimming cost V 6 bases and J 3 bases, with 20 bases left between them. This CDR3 comprises 16 residues. In germline, CDR1 is MNHEY, CDR2 SMNVEV (reference sequence). The CDR3 region is CASSLGSGSTYTEAFF. CDR3 bases: TGTGCCAGCAGCCTGGGCTCCGGGAGTACCTACACTGAAGCTTTCTTT.

CDR3 residues: CASSYGGVTGYTF. Written as DNA, the CDR3 is TGTGCCAGCAGTTACGGAGGGGTTACTGGCTACACCTTC. V is TRBV6-5 and J is TRBJ1-2, with TRBD1 as a possible D gene (5 bases). With 2 bases removed from V and 7 bases from J, the gap between germline ends came to 11 bases. The CDR3 has 13 residues. CDR1 MNHEY and CDR2 SVGAGI come from the germline V gene.

V gene TRBV11-2 combines with J gene TRBJ2-1, with D tentatively TRBD1 (5 bases). The CDR3 runs to 14 residues. V lost 2 bases to trimming and J lost 8 bases, with 13 bases between them. Germline V CDR1 and CDR2: SGHAT, FQNNGV. Written as DNA, the CDR3 is TGTGCCAGCAGCTTAAGGGCCCAGGGTTATGAGCAGTTCTTC. Amino acids: CASSLRAQGYEQFF.

The V and J genes are TRBV29-1 and TRBJ1-2; D might be TRBD1 (6 bases). The CDR3 is 16 residues long. Per the germline V gene, CDR1 is SQVTM and CDR2 is ANQGSEA. The V gene lost 3 bases and the J gene lost 5 bases, with 22 bases spanning the gap. In nucleotides, the CDR3 is TGCAGCGTTGACCCGAACGGAGTACAGGGCAAATATGGCTACACCTTC. Its protein is CSVDPNGVQGKYGYTF.

The rearrangement links TRBV4-3 to TRBJ1-1; D may be TRBD1 (6 bases). V was trimmed by 0 bases and J by 5 bases, leaving 19 bases between them. The CDR3 spans 17 residues. CDR1 is LGHNA and CDR2 is YSLEER in the germline V gene. The CDR3 DNA reads TGCGCCAGCAGCCAAGAGGGTTTTCCTGAGGGGGAAACTGAAGCTTTCTTT. It specifies CASSQEGFPEGETEAFF.

Concerning this clone: This CDR3 is also generated by other DNA sequences in the sample. This rearrangement joins TRBV30 to TRBJ1-1; no clear D gene. CDR3 length equals 13 residues. Germline V gene lookup returns CDR1 GTSNPN and CDR2 SVGIG (reference sequence). With 0 bases removed from V and 3 bases from J, the gap between germline ends came to 8 bases. DNA for the CDR3: TGTGCCTGGAGTGTTGCCGGGGACACTGAAGCTTTCTTT. Translating gives CAWSVAGDTEAFF.